These T cell receptor beta chains were read from a single sample in a study of blood T cell repertoires in COVID-19. TCRdb's copy holds only in-frame clones and misses some; the assay was immunoSEQ multiplex PCR. In the table there are a few hundred thousand clones, roughly nine tenths of which are singletons. The specimen sequenced was PBMCs or T cells enriched from blood (not recorded which). The receptors come from a woman aged 18 to 35 who had recovered from COVID-19. CDR3s include the opening cysteine and the closing phenylalanine or tryptophan. A D gene is named only where the DNA matches it firmly. Size tells how often a clone was seen (once, few, many) or the class of an expanded clone, and some rows leave it out.

j_gene: TRBJ1-1; abundance: .; v_gene: TRBV6-5; d_gene: .; CDR3nt: TGTGCCAGCAGCGACCCCACTGGGCGAGCTTTCTTT; CDR3aa: CASSDPTGRAFF
j_gene: TRBJ2-1; abundance: .; v_gene: TRBV6-2/TRBV6-3; d_gene: TRBD2; CDR3nt: TGTGCCAGCAGTTACAGCGGGACTGGGTACAATGAGCAGTTCTTC; CDR3aa: CASSYSGTGYNEQFF
j_gene: TRBJ2-4; abundance: .; v_gene: TRBV7-9; d_gene: TRBD1; CDR3nt: TGTGCCAGCAGCTCCTGGACAGGGGCGACCAAAAACATTCAGTACTTC; CDR3aa: CASSSWTGATKNIQYF
j_gene: TRBJ2-1; abundance: .; v_gene: TRBV7-6; d_gene: TRBD1; CDR3nt: TGTGCCAGCAGCTTAGAGGGACAGGGTACACATGAGCAGTTCTTC; CDR3aa: CASSLEGQGTHEQFF
j_gene: TRBJ1-3; abundance: .; v_gene: TRBV5-4; d_gene: .; CDR3nt: TGTGCCAGCAGCTTGGCAGGTGGAAACACCATATATTTT; CDR3aa: CASSLAGGNTIYF
j_gene: TRBJ1-2; abundance: .; v_gene: TRBV6-5; d_gene: TRBD1; CDR3nt: TGTGCCAGCAGTCTGACAGGGATCGGCTACACCTTC; CDR3aa: CASSLTGIGYTF
j_gene: TRBJ1-1; abundance: .; v_gene: TRBV5-1; d_gene: .; CDR3nt: TGCGCCAGCAGCTTGACAGGGTTGGGGAACACTGAAGCTTTCTTT; CDR3aa: CASSLTGLGNTEAFF
j_gene: TRBJ2-2; abundance: .; v_gene: TRBV30; d_gene: .; CDR3nt: TGTGCCTGGAGTGTAAGCCCCTACACCGGGGAGCTGTTTTTT; CDR3aa: CAWSVSPYTGELFF
j_gene: TRBJ1-2; abundance: .; v_gene: TRBV25-1; d_gene: .; CDR3nt: TGTGCCAGCAGTGACAGGGCTAACTATGGCTACACCTTC; CDR3aa: CASSDRANYGYTF
j_gene: TRBJ1-3; abundance: .; v_gene: TRBV13; d_gene: TRBD1; CDR3nt: TGTGCCAGCAGGTTGACAGGGATCTCTGGAAACACCATATATTTT; CDR3aa: CASRLTGISGNTIYF
j_gene: TRBJ1-2; abundance: .; v_gene: TRBV29-1; d_gene: TRBD1; CDR3nt: TGCAGCGTTGAACAGGGGGGCTATGGCTACACCTTC; CDR3aa: CSVEQGGYGYTF
j_gene: TRBJ2-5; abundance: .; v_gene: TRBV7-8; d_gene: TRBD2; CDR3nt: TGTGCCAGCAGGTCAACACTATGGACTAGCGGGGGGTTGGAGACCCAGTACTTC; CDR3aa: CASRSTLWTSGGLETQYF
j_gene: TRBJ2-7; abundance: once; v_gene: TRBV13; d_gene: TRBD2; CDR3nt: TGTGCCAGCAGCTTAGGCCATAGGCTAGCGGGGGGTTCGGGCCATAGCTCCTACGAGCAGTACTTC; CDR3aa: CASSLGHRLAGGSGHSSYEQYF
j_gene: TRBJ2-1; abundance: .; v_gene: TRBV5-8; d_gene: .; CDR3nt: TGTGCCAGCAGCTTGGGCCAGGGGGGTGATGAGCAGTTCTTC; CDR3aa: CASSLGQGGDEQFF
j_gene: TRBJ1-5; abundance: .; v_gene: TRBV10-2; d_gene: .; CDR3nt: TGCGCCAGCAGTGAGTCTACGCGGGGGGCGAGCAATCAGCCCCAGCATTTT; CDR3aa: CASSESTRGASNQPQHF
j_gene: TRBJ2-3; abundance: .; v_gene: TRBV6-4; d_gene: TRBD1; CDR3nt: TGTGCCAGCAGTGACTTACCGGGACAGCAATTAGATACGCAGTATTTT; CDR3aa: CASSDLPGQQLDTQYF
j_gene: TRBJ1-2; abundance: .; v_gene: TRBV19; d_gene: .; CDR3nt: TGTGCCAGTAGTATCAGGGGAACCGGGGATGGCTACACCTTC; CDR3aa: CASSIRGTGDGYTF
j_gene: TRBJ1-6; abundance: .; v_gene: TRBV6-5; d_gene: .; CDR3nt: TGTGCCAGCAGTTACTCGGGGGGGCCCTATAATTCACCCCTCCACTTT; CDR3aa: CASSYSGGPYNSPLHF
j_gene: TRBJ2-3; abundance: .; v_gene: TRBV10-1; d_gene: TRBD2; CDR3nt: TGCGCCAGCAGTGGACTAGCGGGGGGAAGCACAGATACGCAGTATTTT; CDR3aa: CASSGLAGGSTDTQYF
j_gene: TRBJ2-7; abundance: .; v_gene: TRBV5-4; d_gene: .; CDR3nt: TGTGCCAGCAGGGGTGGAGACGGGGGCTACGAGCAGTACTTC; CDR3aa: CASRGGDGGYEQYF
j_gene: TRBJ2-2; abundance: .; v_gene: TRBV14; d_gene: TRBD2; CDR3nt: TGTGCCAGCAGCCAGGCGCTAGCGGGGGTCGTTGGCGGGGAGCTGTTTTTT; CDR3aa: CASSQALAGVVGGELFF
j_gene: TRBJ2-7; abundance: .; v_gene: TRBV10-2; d_gene: .; CDR3nt: TGCGCCAGCTTGGGCCAGAACTACGAGCAGTACTTC; CDR3aa: CASLGQNYEQYF
j_gene: TRBJ2-1; abundance: .; v_gene: TRBV3-1/TRBV3-2; d_gene: TRBD2; CDR3nt: TGTGCCAGCAAACTTAGCGGGGTGACCTACAATGAGCAGTTCTTC; CDR3aa: CASKLSGVTYNEQFF
j_gene: TRBJ2-2; abundance: .; v_gene: TRBV3-1/TRBV3-2; d_gene: .; CDR3nt: TGTGCCAGCAGCGGAGGCACTTGGGGCGGGGAGCTGTTTTTT; CDR3aa: CASSGGTWGGELFF
j_gene: TRBJ2-5; abundance: .; v_gene: TRBV5-6; d_gene: .; CDR3nt: TGTGCCAGCAGCTTGCCAGGGGCTGAGACCCAGTACTTC; CDR3aa: CASSLPGAETQYF
j_gene: TRBJ1-4; abundance: .; v_gene: TRBV2; d_gene: TRBD1; CDR3nt: TGTGCCAGCAGTAGCCGGGACAGGGGACCTAATGAAAAACTGTTTTTT; CDR3aa: CASSSRDRGPNEKLFF
j_gene: TRBJ1-1; abundance: .; v_gene: TRBV30; d_gene: .; CDR3nt: TGTGCCTGGAGTCCGACAGGCTACACTGAAGCTTTCTTT; CDR3aa: CAWSPTGYTEAFF
j_gene: TRBJ2-2; abundance: .; v_gene: TRBV11-1; d_gene: TRBD2; CDR3nt: TGTGCCAGCACCACCACTAGCGGGAGACGGACCGGGGAGCTGTTTTTT; CDR3aa: CASTTTSGRRTGELFF
j_gene: TRBJ1-2; abundance: .; v_gene: TRBV10-3; d_gene: TRBD1; CDR3nt: TGTGCCATCACCCAGTCAAGGGACAGAAAGTCATATGGCTACACCTTC; CDR3aa: CAITQSRDRKSYGYTF
j_gene: TRBJ2-5; abundance: .; v_gene: TRBV3-1/TRBV3-2; d_gene: TRBD1; CDR3nt: TGTGCCAGCAGCCAGACTCCCCCGAACTGGGACAGCCAAGAGACCCAGTACTTC; CDR3aa: CASSQTPPNWDSQETQYF
j_gene: TRBJ1-5; abundance: .; v_gene: TRBV2; d_gene: .; CDR3nt: TGTGCCAGCAACAGAGACACTAACGGGGGGCATCAGCCCCAGCATTTT; CDR3aa: CASNRDTNGGHQPQHF
j_gene: TRBJ1-2; abundance: once; v_gene: TRBV19; d_gene: .; CDR3nt: TGTGCCAGTAGGGACAGTGCTAACTATGGCTACACCTTC; CDR3aa: CASRDSANYGYTF
j_gene: TRBJ1-5; abundance: once; v_gene: TRBV10-2; d_gene: TRBD1; CDR3nt: TGCGCCAGCAGAGGGGACAGGGGGAATCAGCCCCAGCATTTT; CDR3aa: CASRGDRGNQPQHF
j_gene: TRBJ1-1; abundance: .; v_gene: TRBV6-1; d_gene: .; CDR3nt: TGTGCCAGCAGTGACAGGCCGTGGAACACTGAAGCTTTCTTT; CDR3aa: CASSDRPWNTEAFF
j_gene: TRBJ2-3; abundance: .; v_gene: TRBV10-3; d_gene: TRBD2; CDR3nt: TGTGCCATCAGTGGGACTAGCAGCACAGATACGCAGTATTTT; CDR3aa: CAISGTSSTDTQYF
j_gene: TRBJ1-6; abundance: .; v_gene: TRBV6-4; d_gene: TRBD1; CDR3nt: TGTGCCAGCCGAAGACGCGGGACAGGGGGTAATTCACCCCTCCACTTT; CDR3aa: CASRRRGTGGNSPLHF
j_gene: TRBJ2-2; abundance: .; v_gene: TRBV10-3; d_gene: TRBD2; CDR3nt: TGTGCCATCAGTGCGGGGGGGCCGGGGACCGGGGAGCTGTTTTTT; CDR3aa: CAISAGGPGTGELFF
j_gene: TRBJ1-1; abundance: .; v_gene: TRBV5-4; d_gene: .; CDR3nt: TGTGCCAGCAGCTTGCAGGGGCAAGGGATGAACACTGAAGCTTTCTTT; CDR3aa: CASSLQGQGMNTEAFF
j_gene: TRBJ2-5; abundance: .; v_gene: TRBV5-5; d_gene: TRBD1; CDR3nt: TGTGCCAGCAGCTGGGCCGAGGCTAAGACAGGGCTAGAGACCCAGTACTTC; CDR3aa: CASSWAEAKTGLETQYF
j_gene: TRBJ2-1; abundance: once; v_gene: TRBV29-1; d_gene: TRBD2; CDR3nt: TGCAGCACCCGGACTAGCGGGGGGGCTGGAGAGCAGTTCTTC; CDR3aa: CSTRTSGGAGEQFF
j_gene: TRBJ1-1; abundance: .; v_gene: TRBV7-9; d_gene: .; CDR3nt: TGTGCCAGCAGCTCCTTTCGGGACACTGAAGCTTTCTTT; CDR3aa: CASSSFRDTEAFF
j_gene: TRBJ2-3; abundance: few; v_gene: TRBV5-1; d_gene: .; CDR3nt: TGCGCCAGCAGCTCGGTGGGCGTCAACACAGATACGCAGTATTTT; CDR3aa: CASSSVGVNTDTQYF
j_gene: TRBJ1-2; abundance: once; v_gene: TRBV10-3; d_gene: TRBD1; CDR3nt: TGTGCCATCAGTGAGACCCCAGGGGGCAACTATGGCTACACCTTC; CDR3aa: CAISETPGGNYGYTF
j_gene: TRBJ2-7; abundance: .; v_gene: TRBV25-1; d_gene: .; CDR3nt: TGTGCCAGCACCGGGGATACCTACGAGCAGTACTTC; CDR3aa: CASTGDTYEQYF
j_gene: TRBJ1-2; abundance: .; v_gene: TRBV5-1; d_gene: TRBD1; CDR3nt: TGCGCCAGCAGCTTGGCTGGAACAGGGGGCGGCTACACCTTC; CDR3aa: CASSLAGTGGGYTF
j_gene: TRBJ2-1; abundance: .; v_gene: TRBV9; d_gene: .; CDR3nt: TGTGCCAGCAGCGTAGTAAACTCCATAGTGTACAATGAGCAGTTCTTC; CDR3aa: CASSVVNSIVYNEQFF
j_gene: TRBJ2-3; abundance: .; v_gene: TRBV6-1; d_gene: TRBD2; CDR3nt: TGTGCCAGCAGTGACAGGGAGGGCCCAGATACGCAGTATTTT; CDR3aa: CASSDREGPDTQYF
j_gene: TRBJ1-2; abundance: .; v_gene: TRBV29-1; d_gene: TRBD1; CDR3nt: TGCAGCGTCTCCGGGGACAGGGGAGGCTATGGCTACACCTTC; CDR3aa: CSVSGDRGGYGYTF
j_gene: TRBJ2-2; abundance: .; v_gene: TRBV5-4; d_gene: .; CDR3nt: TGTGCCAGCAGCTTGGCCGGGGTTAGACTTCACACCGGGGAGCTGTTTTTT; CDR3aa: CASSLAGVRLHTGELFF
j_gene: TRBJ1-4; abundance: .; v_gene: TRBV5-4; d_gene: TRBD1; CDR3nt: TGTGCCAGCAGCTTGGCCGGACAGGGTGCCGAAAAACTGTTTTTT; CDR3aa: CASSLAGQGAEKLFF
j_gene: TRBJ1-1; abundance: .; v_gene: TRBV15; d_gene: TRBD1; CDR3nt: TGTGCCACCAGCAGAGATCCCCTGGGACAGCTCAACACTGAAGCTTTCTTT; CDR3aa: CATSRDPLGQLNTEAFF
j_gene: TRBJ2-1; abundance: .; v_gene: TRBV5-1; d_gene: TRBD2; CDR3nt: TGCGCCAGCAGCCAGACTAGCGGGGGGGCCGATGAGCAGTTCTTC; CDR3aa: CASSQTSGGADEQFF
j_gene: TRBJ2-7; abundance: .; v_gene: TRBV6-6; d_gene: TRBD1; CDR3nt: TGTGCCAGCAGTTACCTGGACAGGGTCTACGAGCAGTACTTC; CDR3aa: CASSYLDRVYEQYF
j_gene: TRBJ1-1; abundance: once; v_gene: TRBV6-1; d_gene: .; CDR3nt: TGTGCCAGCAGTGAACAGGGGAATATACCGAACACTGAAGCTTTCTTT; CDR3aa: CASSEQGNIPNTEAFF
j_gene: TRBJ1-3; abundance: .; v_gene: TRBV5-1; d_gene: .; CDR3nt: TGCGCCAGCAGCTGGGGGACAAGGGACTCTGGAAACACCATATATTTT; CDR3aa: CASSWGTRDSGNTIYF
j_gene: TRBJ2-1; abundance: .; v_gene: TRBV2; d_gene: .; CDR3nt: TGTGCCAGCAACTTATACAATGAGCAGTTCTTC; CDR3aa: CASNLYNEQFF
j_gene: TRBJ2-7; abundance: .; v_gene: TRBV14; d_gene: TRBD2; CDR3nt: TGTGCCAGCAGCCAAGGGCAGGGAGGGGACTACGAGCAGTACTTC; CDR3aa: CASSQGQGGDYEQYF